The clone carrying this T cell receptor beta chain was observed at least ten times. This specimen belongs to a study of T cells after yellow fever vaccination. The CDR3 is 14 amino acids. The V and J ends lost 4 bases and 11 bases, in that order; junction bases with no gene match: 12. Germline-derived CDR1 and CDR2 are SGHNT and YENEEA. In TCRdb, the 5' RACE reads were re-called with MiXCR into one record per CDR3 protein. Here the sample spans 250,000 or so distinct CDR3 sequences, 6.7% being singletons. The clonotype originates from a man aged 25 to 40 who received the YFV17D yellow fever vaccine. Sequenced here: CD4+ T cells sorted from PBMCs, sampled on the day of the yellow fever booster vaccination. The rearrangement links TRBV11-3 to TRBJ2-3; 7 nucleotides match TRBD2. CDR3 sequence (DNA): TGTGCCAGCAGCTCAAGCGGGGCCGGCGTCGGGCAGTATTTT. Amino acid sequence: CASSSSGAGVGQYF.